The source of this T cell receptor (beta chain) is a study of blood T cell repertoires in COVID-19 (dated by TCRdb to the early 2020s). Context from the whole study: Samples from collaborators originated in the United States, Italy and Spain and spanned both the acute and convalescent phases of COVID-19. Deeply sampled blood TCRbeta repertoires from subjects exposed to, actively infected with, or recovered from COVID-19 were included in the dataset. A de-identified subject ID, COVID-19 status, age in years and sex were almost always included in the sample metadata. Where HLA class I and class II types were available, the types were taken from metadata supplied by the sample provider, not from assay-based typing. The samples were drawn from the first 160 participants of the ongoing ImmuneRACE study and from some 1,300 subjects provided by 6 global collaborators. A freely available public database, intended as a resource for researchers studying the immune response to SARS-CoV-2, is where the repertoires were released. The material from the prospective study consisted of cDNA or gDNA derived from T cells, B-cell-depleted T cells, or PBMCs. Overall results and qualifications from the work: Clinical and demographic metadata were provided uncurated, with the amount varying by source and participant.

TCRbeta CDR3 regions were amplified from genomic DNA by means of the immunoSEQ Assay, a bias-controlled multiplex PCR. On the authors' methods: The number of nucleated cells in each sample was estimated from the amplification of reference gene primers within the assay. To quantify the absolute abundance of each unique TCRbeta CDR3 rearrangement, sequence reads were collapsed and filtered. Productive Simpson clonality was computed per sample as the square root of Simpson's diversity index over productive rearrangements. TCRdb carries this immuneACCESS record with in-frame sequences only. Its versions omit some clonotypes, under half of them owing to an unresolved V gene in the studies checked, with the rest unexplained. V and J calls and clone size are given by that table; D and trimming were obtained from the DNA. The sample table holds some 150,000 clones, of which 87% were seen once. The top ten clones comprise 37% of the sample.

Sequences LGHNT (CDR1) and FRNRAP (CDR2) are obtained from the germline V gene. For this chain, trimming is 9 bases at the V end and 5 bases at the J end, and the number of junction bases without a gene match is 9. The CDR3 measures 13 amino acids from cysteine to phenylalanine. Only the CDR3 portion is preserved as DNA: 39 bases, with reading frame beginning at the first base. As to this clone: Its antigen specificity is not known. No much larger clone is present one base from it, and per-base qualities are unavailable.

A second Seattle source provided samples from volunteer blood donors who had recovered from COVID-19. Whole blood was collected in K2EDTA tubes by collaborating institutions according to the institutions' own protocols. For TCRbeta analysis, collaborator samples were shipped as frozen whole blood, as isolated PBMCs, or as DNA extracted from either sample type. This receptor chain uses TRBV12-5 and TRBJ1-1; 7 junctional bases match TRBD1. The sequence came from a middle-aged man who had recovered from COVID-19. The sample comprised peripheral blood. The nucleotide sequence reads TGTGCTAGCGGAAGGGACAGAAGTACTGAAGCTTTCTTT. It translates to CASGRDRSTEAFF.